The 21 T cell receptor beta chains listed next were all sequenced from one sample in a study of T cell changes during pregnancy in multiple sclerosis (dated 2019 in TCRdb). The method behind the library was the immunoSEQ multiplex PCR assay. TCRdb retrieved this table from immuneACCESS and kept in-frame rearrangements only. Not all clones are present; in checked studies, unresolved V genes account for under half, and no reason is known for the remainder. This sample comprises roughly 67,000 clones, approximately 90% of them detected only once. 1.4% of the sample comes from the top ten. This sample comprised peripheral blood, obtained in the second trimester of pregnancy. These receptors were collected from a female donor with multiple sclerosis, enrolled in a pregnancy study.

The chain links TRBV30 to TRBJ1-2, with no clear D. Germline V CDR1 and CDR2: GTSNPN, SVGIG (reference sequence). The CDR3 sequence is 12 residues long. V was shortened by 6 bases and J by 4 bases, with 12 bases between the two germline ends. This chain's CDR3 is CACEGPSYGYTF. For the CDR3, the DNA is TGTGCCTGCGAGGGTCCGAGCTATGGCTACACCTTC.

This clone came up once. The chain carries TRBV6-5 and TRBJ1-1; D not certain. Germline V gene data show CDR1 as MNHEY and CDR2 as SVGAGI. The V end was cut by 2 bases, the J end by 0 bases, with 10 bases between. The CDR3 is made up of 15 amino acids. DNA of the CDR3: TGTGCCAGCAGTTACAATGGGCAGGTGAACACTGAAGCTTTCTTT. Translation: CASSYNGQVNTEAFF.

This chain links TRBV5-6 with TRBJ2-1, with 8 bases identical to TRBD2. J was trimmed by 0 bases and V by 0 bases; bases with no gene match: 8. The CDR3 spans 18 residues. In germline, CDR1 is SGHDT, CDR2 YYEEEE. CDR3 loop: CASSLASGGQSSYNEQFF. The CDR3, as DNA: TGTGCCAGCAGCTTGGCGAGCGGGGGCCAGAGCTCCTACAATGAGCAGTTCTTC. The full variable domain, rest sourced from reference TRBV5-6 and TRBJ2-1, is DAGVTQSPTHLIKTRGQQVTLRCSPKSGHDTVSWYQQALGQGPQFIFQYYEEEERQRGNFPDRFSGHQFPNYSSELNVNALLLGDSALYLCASSLASGGQSSYNEQFFGPGTRLTVL.

The chain couples TRBV4-2 to TRBJ1-6; the match to TRBD1 covers 8 bases. With 1 base clipped from V and 5 bases from J, the junction kept 7 bases outside the gene matches. Germline assignment: CDR1 LGHNA and CDR2 YNFKEQ. CDR3 size: 17 residues. The CDR3 protein is CASSQGNGGQDNSPLHF. CDR3 nucleotide sequence: TGTGCCAGCAGCCAAGGCAACGGGGGACAGGATAATTCACCCCTCCACTTT.

The rearrangement joins TRBV7-2 to TRBJ2-7; the match to TRBD2 covers 11 bases. The trim removed 2 bases at V and 5 bases at J, leaving 11 bases unmatched. Germline CDR1 reads SGHTA; CDR2 reads FQGNSA. This CDR3 is 17 amino acids long. The CDR3 DNA reads TGTGCCAGCAGCTTAAAGTTCGAACTAGCGGGAGTCAACGAGCAGTACTTC. Amino acid sequence: CASSLKFELAGVNEQYF.

The chain recombines TRBV6-5 with TRBJ2-7, with D possibly being TRBD1 (6 bases). CDR3 size: 14 residues. Germline CDR1 reads MNHEY; CDR2 reads SVGAGI. V lost 4 bases, J lost 1 base, and 11 bases lay in between. In DNA, the CDR3 is TGTGCCAGCAGTTCCGGACAGATATCCTACGAGCAGTACTTC. Amino acids: CASSSGQISYEQYF.

J is TRBJ2-2 and V is TRBV7-2; 8 bases align to TRBD1. Germline CDR1 and CDR2: SGHTA and FQGNSA. This CDR3 region has 13 residues. The V and J ends lost 6 bases and 4 bases, in that order; junction bases with no gene match: 1. The CDR3 protein is CASRDRATGELFF. The CDR3 DNA reads TGTGCCAGCAGGGACAGGGCCACCGGGGAGCTGTTTTTT. The full variable domain, with the rest looked up from reference TRBV7-2 and TRBJ2-2, is GAGVSQSPSNKVTEKGKDVELRCDPISGHTALYWYRQSLGQGLEFLIYFQGNSAPDKSGLPSDRFSAERTGGSVSTLTIQRTQQEDSAVYLCASRDRATGELFFGEGSRLTVL.

V usage is TRBV5-4 and J usage is TRBJ2-1; weak D call: TRBD1 (5 bases). This CDR3 contains 14 residues. V was clipped by 4 bases and J by 1 base, with 9 bases between them. Germline assignment: CDR1 SGHNT and CDR2 YYREEE (reference sequence). CDR3 sequence: CASSLDKSYNEQFF. CDR3 DNA sequence: TGTGCCAGCAGCCTGGACAAATCCTACAATGAGCAGTTCTTC. Combining the CDR3 with reference TRBV5-4 and TRBJ2-1 gives the whole variable domain ETGVTQSPTHLIKTRGQQVTLRCSSQSGHNTVSWYQQALGQGPQFIFQYYREEENGRGNFPPRFSGLQFPNYSSELNVNALELDDSALYLCASSLDKSYNEQFFGPGTRLTVL.

The chain recombines TRBV27 with TRBJ2-7, with TRBD2 matching 11 bases. The CDR3 contains 15 residues. Germline assignment: CDR1 MNHEY and CDR2 SMNVEV (reference sequence). Trimming took 2 bases from V and 3 from J; bases not matched to a gene: 3. CDR3 nucleotide sequence: TGTGCCAGCAGTTTAATGACTAGCGGGATCTACGAGCAGTACTTC. Translated, it gives CASSLMTSGIYEQYF.

The chain recombines TRBV9 with TRBJ2-5; D is unresolved. Per germline, CDR1 SGDLS and CDR2 YYNGEE. With 0 bases removed from V and 1 base from J, the gap between germline ends came to 10 bases. This CDR3 is 15 amino acids long. CDR3 in amino acids: CASSVVARFQETQYF. CDR3 nucleotide sequence: TGTGCCAGCAGCGTAGTGGCACGATTCCAAGAGACCCAGTACTTC.

CDR3 coding DNA: TGTGCCAGCAGCTTGGACAGGGGAGAGACCCAGTACTTC. Translation gives CASSLDRGETQYF. V gene TRBV7-2 combines with J gene TRBJ2-5, with 9 nucleotides matching TRBD1. With 3 bases clipped from V and 4 bases from J, the junction kept 0 bases outside the gene matches. This CDR3 spans 13 amino acids. Germline V gene lookup returns CDR1 SGHTA and CDR2 FQGNSA.

V is TRBV7-8 and J is TRBJ2-3; D may be TRBD2 (6 bases). Looked up from germline, CDR1 is SGHVS and CDR2 is FQNEAQ. This CDR3 region has 14 residues. Trimming took off 5 bases at V and 5 bases at J, with 14 bases between the two ends. CDR3 nucleotides: TGTGCCAGCAGCCTACCCGCGGGGTTAGATACGCAGTATTTT. This codes for CASSLPAGLDTQYF.

This clone appeared once. The J gene is TRBJ1-2, the V gene TRBV15; 11 nucleotides agree with TRBD1. The V and J ends lost 3 bases and 14 bases, in that order; junction bases with no gene match: 8. This CDR3 comprises 13 residues. Germline CDR1 and CDR2: LNHNV and YYDKDF (reference sequence). The CDR3 spells CATSRGQGVVGTF. Written as DNA, the CDR3 is TGTGCCACCAGCAGGGGACAGGGGGTGGTGGGTACCTTC.

J is TRBJ1-6 and V is TRBV7-8; possible D gene TRBD1, 5 bases. Deletions cut 8 bases from V and 11 bases from J, with 10 bases between. This CDR3 has 11 residues. CDR1 SGHVS and CDR2 FQNEAQ come from the germline V gene. Here the CDR3 reads CASGEGPPLHF. The CDR3 DNA reads TGTGCCAGCGGGGAGGGGCCACCCCTCCACTTT.

The chain couples TRBV10-1 to TRBJ1-1; a possible D gene is TRBD1 (6 bases). The CDR3 spans 13 residues. Trimming took off 7 bases at V and 0 bases at J, with 9 bases between the two ends. Per the germline V gene, CDR1 is WNHNN and CDR2 is SYGVQD (reference sequence). CDR3 DNA: TGCGCCAGCAATAGGGACATGAACACTGAAGCTTTCTTT. It codes for CASNRDMNTEAFF.

The J gene is TRBJ2-5, the V gene TRBV29-1, with a weak D call TRBD2 (6 bases). Trimming left V 7 bases short and J 0 bases short, with 18 bases between. The germline V gene encodes CDR1 SQVTM and CDR2 ANQGSEA. The CDR3 covers 15 residues. DNA of the CDR3: TGCAGCGGACGGCGGGGAACATCGTACCAAGAGACCCAGTACTTC. It codes for CSGRRGTSYQETQYF.

CDR3 loop: CSVASGGERYEQYF. CDR3 nucleotides: TGCAGCGTTGCTTCAGGGGGTGAGCGCTACGAGCAGTACTTC. The chain carries TRBV29-1 and TRBJ2-7, with 7 nucleotides matching TRBD1. V was pared by 4 bases and J by 3 bases, with 9 bases of the junction left unmatched. The length of the CDR3 is 14 residues. Germline V lookup: CDR1 SQVTM, CDR2 ANQGSEA.

The chain couples TRBV7-9 to TRBJ2-3; 12 nucleotides align to TRBD1. V lost 3 bases and J lost 4; bases outside the gene matches: 11. CDR3 length equals 18 residues. Germline values: CDR1 SEHNR, CDR2 FQNEAQ (reference sequence). CDR3 sequence reads: CASSLPKMGQGAADTQYF. The CDR3 DNA sequence: TGTGCCAGCAGCTTGCCCAAGATGGGACAGGGGGCCGCAGATACGCAGTATTTT.

The CDR3 DNA is TGTGCCAGCAGTGACAGGGCTATCAACACCATATATTTT. Encoded protein: CASSDRAINTIYF. This rearrangement joins TRBV6-1 to TRBJ1-3, with D tentatively TRBD1 (5 bases). There are 13 residues in the CDR3. Germline V gene data show CDR1 as MNHNS and CDR2 as SASEGT. The ends were cut back, 3 bases at V and 7 bases at J, with 10 bases in the middle.

The chain uses TRBV30 and TRBJ2-7; 8 nucleotides match TRBD1. With 0 bases clipped from V and 3 bases from J, the junction kept 10 bases outside the gene matches. The CDR3 consists of 16 residues. Germline CDR1 GTSNPN, CDR2 SVGIG (reference sequence). CDR3 protein: CAWSVFPTGVFYEQYF. DNA of the CDR3: TGTGCCTGGAGTGTATTCCCGACAGGGGTCTTCTACGAGCAGTACTTC. The whole variable domain, filled in from reference TRBV30 and TRBJ2-7, reads SQTIHQWPATLVQPVGSPLSLECTVEGTSNPNLYWYRQAAGRGLQLLFYSVGIGQISSEVPQNLSASRPQDRQFILSSKKLLLSDSGFYLCAWSVFPTGVFYEQYFGPGTRLTVT.

The V call is TRBV6-1, the J call TRBJ2-2, with 7 bases lining up with TRBD1. The germline V gene has CDR1 MNHNS and CDR2 SASEGT. The V gene end was trimmed by 1 base and the J gene end by 0 bases; junction bases not matched to a gene: 5. This CDR3 contains 17 residues. The CDR3 loop is CASSEDRQGANTGELFF. The DNA of the CDR3 is TGTGCCAGCAGTGAAGATCGGCAGGGGGCGAACACCGGGGAGCTGTTTTTT.